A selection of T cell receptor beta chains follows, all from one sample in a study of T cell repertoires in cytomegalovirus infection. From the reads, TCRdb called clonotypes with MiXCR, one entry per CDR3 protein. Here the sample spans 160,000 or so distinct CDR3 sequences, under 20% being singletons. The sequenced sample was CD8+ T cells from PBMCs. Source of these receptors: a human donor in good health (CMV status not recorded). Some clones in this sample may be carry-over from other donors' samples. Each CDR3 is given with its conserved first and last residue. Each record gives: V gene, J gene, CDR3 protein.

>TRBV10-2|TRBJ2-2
CASSESAGLQNTGELFF
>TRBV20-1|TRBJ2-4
CSARKGPERAKNIQYF
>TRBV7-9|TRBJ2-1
CASSPGTSGRNSYNEQFF
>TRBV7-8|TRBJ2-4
CASSLGGAGEGGIAKNIQYF
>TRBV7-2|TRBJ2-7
CASSLLQGRSPYEQYF
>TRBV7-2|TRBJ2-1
CASSHRALAGGVSYNEQFF
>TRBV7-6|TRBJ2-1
CASSNQYNEQFF
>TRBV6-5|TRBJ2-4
CASRQGLRDIQYF
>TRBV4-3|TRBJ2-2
CASSQASSVNTGELFF
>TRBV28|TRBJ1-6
CASSLTPAGRGSPLHF
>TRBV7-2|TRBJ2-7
CASSLGLAGVAMTDEQYF
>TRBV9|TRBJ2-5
CASSEGDLYQETQYF
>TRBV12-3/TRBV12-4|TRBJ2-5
CASSTTGWGGETQYF
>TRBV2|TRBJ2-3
CASKGSDTQYF
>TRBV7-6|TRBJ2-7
CASSWGSNYEQYF
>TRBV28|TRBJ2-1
CASSFSGGQDNEQFF
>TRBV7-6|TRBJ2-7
CASTFRGGYEQYF
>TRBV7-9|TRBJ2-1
CASRSAGGPLYNEQFF
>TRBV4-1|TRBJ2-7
CASSPDRLTYEQYF
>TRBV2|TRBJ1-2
CASPWDPKRGYGYTF
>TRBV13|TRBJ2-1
CASSFPGLAGGGNEQFF
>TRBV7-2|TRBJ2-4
CASSTPWRAKNIQYF
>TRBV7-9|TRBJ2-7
CASSPYEGPIYEQYF
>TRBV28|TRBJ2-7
CASSLPTGLGEQYF
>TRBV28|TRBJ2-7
CASSTRAGGSIEQYF
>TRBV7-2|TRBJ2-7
CASSSDSWLGDEQYF
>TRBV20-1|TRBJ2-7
CSARAPRNYEQYF
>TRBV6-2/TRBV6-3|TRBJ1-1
CASSYFGDTEAFF
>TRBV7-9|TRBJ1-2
CASTSAQRNYGYTF
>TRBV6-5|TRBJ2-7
CASSYEGGTYEQYF
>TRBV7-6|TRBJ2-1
CASSLKGAGGVDEQFF
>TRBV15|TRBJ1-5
CATSRAGKYSNQPQHF
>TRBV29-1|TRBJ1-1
CSATGTGNTEAFF
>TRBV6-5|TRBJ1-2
CASSLGQGPNYGYTF
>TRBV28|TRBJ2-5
CASSLARYQETQYF
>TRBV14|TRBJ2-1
CASSQERGLAGGSSYNEQFF
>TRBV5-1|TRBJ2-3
CASSFGAGSWADTQYF
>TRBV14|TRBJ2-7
CASSLATRLGVAF
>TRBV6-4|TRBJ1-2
CASSDDGGAGGYTF
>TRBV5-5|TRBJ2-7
CASLPGGVGRDEQYF
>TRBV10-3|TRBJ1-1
CAIARGVGDEAFF
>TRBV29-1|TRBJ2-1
CRIGTSGSHEQFF
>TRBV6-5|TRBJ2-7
CASKPGQGYYEQYF
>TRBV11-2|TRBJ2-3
CASSFISMKYF
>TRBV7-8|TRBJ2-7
CASRPPGYEQYF
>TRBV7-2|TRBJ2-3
CASSLTLDWLKSADTQYF
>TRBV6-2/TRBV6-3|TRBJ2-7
CASSYGRGGEQYF
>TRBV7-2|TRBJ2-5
CASSPTGTNLKETQYF
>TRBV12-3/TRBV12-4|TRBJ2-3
CSSGRTTDTQYF
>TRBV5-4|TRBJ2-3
CASSLRRETNTDTQYF
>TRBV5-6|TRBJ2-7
CASKPGQGAYEQYF
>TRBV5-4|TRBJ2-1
CASSLEGRGRRNEQFF